This T cell receptor beta chain was sequenced for a study of OX40 agonist ivuxolimab in advanced cancers. Notes on this clone: Its matching antigen is unknown.

Whole-study results and caveats: Antigen targets of the expanded peripheral T cells went undetermined.

V lost 5 bases to trimming and J lost 7 bases; unmatched junction nucleotides: 4. CDR3 length equals 15 residues. Germline V gene sequence: CDR1 MDHEN, CDR2 SYDVKM. The table came from immunoSEQ multiplex PCR; TCRdb's copy has only in-frame clones and leaves some out. Among tens of thousands of clones listed, around 94% were seen once. This specimen was CD4+ or CD8+ T cells sorted from blood, taken in a trial of the OX40 agonist ivuxolimab. The V and J genes are TRBV28 and TRBJ2-1; 14 bases align to TRBD2. The TCR was taken from an adult with an advanced solid tumor such as melanoma, head and neck, liver or kidney cancer. This CDR3 is CASSGTSGSVNEQFF. Here the CDR3 DNA reads TGTGCCAGCAGTGGGACTAGCGGGAGCGTTAATGAGCAGTTCTTC.